The 27 T cell receptor beta chains given below trace back to one sample, sequenced in a study of shared clonotypes between healthy human individuals. Sequenced by immunoSEQ multiplex PCR; TCRdb stores in-frame clones only, minus some. The top ten hold more than 0.35% of the sample, which has about 2.4 million clones, 93% seen once. Sequencing input: naive CD4+ T cells from PBMCs. Indicated subset: CD45RA+ positively selected. Receptors were obtained from a young man in good health. Some clones in this sample may be carry-over from other donors' samples.

V gene TRBV5-8 combines with J gene TRBJ1-4, with TRBD1 identical over 7 bases. The junction had 5 bases not matched to a gene; V was cut back by 0 bases and J by 0 bases. The CDR3 contains 17 residues. CDR1 is SGHTS, CDR2 YDEGEE, per germline. The CDR3 here is CASSLDRGRATNEKLFF. The CDR3 nucleotides read TGTGCCAGCAGCTTGGACAGGGGCCGAGCAACTAATGAAAAACTGTTTTTT.

This chain uses TRBV5-1 with TRBJ2-1; 9 bases are a match to TRBD2. The CDR3 extends over 15 amino acids. V trimming: 2 bases; J trimming: 7 bases; junction bases outside the gene matches: 7. Germline V lookup: CDR1 SGHRS, CDR2 YFSETQ. In DNA, the CDR3 is TGCGCCAGCAGCTTCATAGCGGGAGTGGGGAATGAGCAGTTCTTC. It is translated as CASSFIAGVGNEQFF.

The J gene is TRBJ2-2, the V gene TRBV6-1; 12 bases agree with TRBD1. Germline CDR1 is MNHNS and CDR2 is SASEGT. With 4 bases clipped from V and 4 bases from J, the junction kept 7 bases outside the gene matches. The CDR3 loop spans 17 amino acids. For the CDR3, the DNA is TGTGCCAGCAGTGCCGGGACAGGGGGCTACGGCACCGGGGAGCTGTTTTTT. It translates to CASSAGTGGYGTGELFF.

This clone was found once. The CDR3 nucleotides are TGTGCCAGCGGGGACAGGGCGAACACTGAAGCTTTCTTT. Protein sequence: CASGDRANTEAFF. V usage is TRBV2 and J usage is TRBJ1-1, with TRBD1 identical over 9 bases. Germline CDR1 is SNHLY and CDR2 is FYNNEI. The V segment lost 8 bases and the J segment 1 base; nucleotides outside the gene matches: 2. The CDR3 loop spans 13 amino acids. The full variable domain, with the rest looked up from reference TRBV2 and TRBJ1-1, is EPEVTQTPSHQVTQMGQEVILRCVPISNHLYFYWYRQILGQKVEFLVSFYNNEISEKSEIFDDQFSVERPDGSNFTLKIRSTKLEDSAMYFCASGDRANTEAFFGQGTRLTVV.

The chain is built from TRBV28 and TRBJ2-1, with 7 bases matching TRBD1. Germline assignment: CDR1 MDHEN and CDR2 SYDVKM. This CDR3 has 14 residues. V lost 4 bases, J lost 4 bases, and 4 bases stayed unmatched. CDR3 coding DNA: TGTGCCAGCAGTTACCCGGGACAGTACAATGAGCAGTTCTTC. Amino acid sequence: CASSYPGQYNEQFF.

The chain employs TRBV27 and TRBJ2-6; D uncertain. Trimming left V 3 bases short and J 0 bases short, with 9 bases between. This CDR3 contains 16 residues. CDR1 and CDR2 from the germline V gene are MNHEY and SMNVEV (reference sequence). The CDR3 bases are TGTGCCAGCAGTTTGCGCCGCTTCTCTGGGGCCAACGTCCTGACTTTC. It specifies CASSLRRFSGANVLTF.

This sequence joins TRBV7-6 and TRBJ2-7, with 11 bases fitting TRBD2. The junction had 7 bases not matched to a gene; V was cut back by 5 bases and J by 1 base. CDR1 and CDR2 from the germline V gene are SGHVS and FNYEAQ. This CDR3 has 16 amino acids. The CDR3 DNA reads TGTGCCAGCAGCCCACCTGGGACTAGCGGTTCCTACGAGCAGTACTTC. Its translation is CASSPPGTSGSYEQYF.

The chain has TRBV28 and TRBJ2-1, with D hard to call. This CDR3 comprises 13 residues. With 6 bases removed from V and 7 bases from J, the gap between germline ends came to 13 bases. The V gene's germline CDR1 is MDHEN and CDR2 SYDVKM. DNA of the CDR3: TGTGCCAGCAGCACCCTGGCGAGGAATGAGCAGTTCTTC. This gives the protein CASSTLARNEQFF. The entire variable domain, with the rest obtained from reference TRBV28 and TRBJ2-1, is as follows: DVKVTQSSRYLVKRTGEKVFLECVQDMDHENMFWYRQDPGLGLRLIYFSYDVKMKEKGDIPEGYSVSREKKERFSLILESASTNQTSMYLCASSTLARNEQFFGPGTRLTVL.

The chain is built from TRBV28 and TRBJ2-7; TRBD1 might be the D (5 bases). Germline values: CDR1 MDHEN, CDR2 SYDVKM. The CDR3 extends over 14 amino acids. Trimming took off 5 bases at V and 2 bases at J, with 13 bases between the two ends. CDR3 bases: TGTGCCAGCAGTCCTGGGATCAGGGCCTACGAGCAGTACTTC. It specifies CASSPGIRAYEQYF. The entire variable domain, with the rest obtained from reference TRBV28 and TRBJ2-7, is as follows: DVKVTQSSRYLVKRTGEKVFLECVQDMDHENMFWYRQDPGLGLRLIYFSYDVKMKEKGDIPEGYSVSREKKERFSLILESASTNQTSMYLCASSPGIRAYEQYFGPGTRLTVT.

The chain recombines TRBV9 with TRBJ2-1, with D unresolved. The length of the CDR3 is 15 residues. V was clipped by 4 bases and J by 1 base, with 12 bases between them. In germline, CDR1 is SGDLS, CDR2 YYNGEE. The CDR3 coding sequence is TGTGCCAGCAGCTTAGGCGGCAGGTCCTACAATGAGCAGTTCTTC. It yields the protein CASSLGGRSYNEQFF.

To note about this clone: The identical CDR3 is also encoded by other nucleotide sequences in the sample. The V call is TRBV14, the J call TRBJ1-5; D remains unclear. Trimming took 4 bases from V and 4 from J, leaving 8 bases between them. CDR1 and CDR2 from the germline V gene are SGHDN and FVKESK. CDR3 length equals 13 residues. The DNA of the CDR3 is TGTGCCAGCAGCCGCGACGGAAATCAGCCCCAGCATTTT. Protein product: CASSRDGNQPQHF.

The chain recombines TRBV4-3 with TRBJ2-3; 9 bases fit TRBD2. Germline V gene data show CDR1 as LGHNA and CDR2 as YSLEER. V lost 0 bases, J lost 5 bases, and 6 bases stayed unmatched. The CDR3 totals 16 residues. The CDR3 loop reads CASSQDWREGGDTQYF. The CDR3 DNA reads TGCGCCAGCAGCCAAGATTGGCGGGAGGGGGGAGATACGCAGTATTTT.

This sequence joins TRBV5-1 and TRBJ2-2; either TRBD1 or TRBD2 may fit D (5 bases each). V lost 4 bases to trimming and J lost 4 bases, with 11 bases between them. CDR1 is SGHRS and CDR2 is YFSETQ in the germline V gene. The CDR3 spans 14 residues. CDR3 DNA sequence: TGCGCCAGCAGCATGGGGGATGGCACCGGGGAGCTGTTTTTT. Translated, it gives CASSMGDGTGELFF.

The chain links TRBV18 to TRBJ2-3; the match to TRBD2 covers 7 bases. The CDR3 covers 16 residues. Germline V CDR1 and CDR2: KGHSH, LQKENI. The V and J ends lost 2 bases and 2 bases, in that order; junction bases with no gene match: 7. The CDR3 protein is CASSPYSSGPTDTQYF. CDR3 in DNA: TGTGCCAGCTCACCATACTCTAGCGGACCCACAGATACGCAGTATTTT. The whole variable domain, remainder taken from reference TRBV18 and TRBJ2-3, is NAGVMQNPRHLVRRRGQEARLRCSPMKGHSHVYWYRQLPEEGLKFMVYLQKENIIDESGMPKERFSAEFPKEGPSILRIQQVVRGDSAAYFCASSPYSSGPTDTQYFGPGTRLTVL.

The V gene is TRBV7-9, the J gene TRBJ2-3; unclear D gene. The CDR3 loop spans 17 amino acids. Germline V lookup: CDR1 SEHNR, CDR2 FQNEAQ (reference sequence). Deletions cut 2 bases from V and 2 bases from J, with 17 bases between. CDR3 bases: TGTGCCAGCAGCTTAAACATAGGGCTACCCTTCACAGATACGCAGTATTTT. Translated, it gives CASSLNIGLPFTDTQYF.

The rearrangement uses TRBV6-6 and TRBJ1-5; 7 bases are a match to TRBD1. Germline CDR1 is MNHNY and CDR2 is SVGAGI (reference sequence). The CDR3 consists of 16 residues. V gave up 7 bases and J gave up 0 bases; unmatched junction bases: 9. The CDR3 DNA sequence: TGTGCCAGCAACTCCAGGGGGGACACTAGCAATCAGCCCCAGCATTTT. Residues: CASNSRGDTSNQPQHF.

This CDR3 reads CAISPSTAQPQHF. In DNA form, the CDR3 reads TGTGCCATCAGCCCGAGCACCGCTCAGCCCCAGCATTTT. The J gene is TRBJ1-5, the V gene TRBV10-3; D gene unclear. Deletions cut 6 bases from V and 6 bases from J, with 12 bases between. The CDR3 is 13 amino acids. Per germline, CDR1 ENHRY and CDR2 SYGVKD.

The rearrangement uses TRBV7-9 and TRBJ2-1, with 7 bases that match TRBD1. J was trimmed by 5 bases and V by 5 bases; bases with no gene match: 9. CDR3 length equals 15 residues. Germline V lookup: CDR1 SEHNR, CDR2 FQNEAQ (reference sequence). Here the CDR3 reads CASSAPGTADNEQFF. The CDR3 DNA follows: TGTGCCAGCAGCGCCCCCGGGACAGCCGACAATGAGCAGTTCTTC. The full variable domain, in which reference TRBV7-9 and TRBJ2-1 provide the parts outside the CDR3, is DTGVSQNPRHKITKRGQNVTFRCDPISEHNRLYWYRQTLGQGPEFLTYFQNEAQLEKSRLLSDRFSAERPKGSFSTLEIQRTEQGDSAMYLCASSAPGTADNEQFFGPGTRLTVL.

CDR3 nucleotide sequence: TGTGCCAGCCCTCCTAGATTTTCACCTATGAACACTGAAGCTTTCTTT. This gives the protein CASPPRFSPMNTEAFF. V and J are TRBV28 and TRBJ1-1; D gene uncertain. The CDR3 contains 16 residues. Between the trimmed V and J ends, which lost 8 bases and 0 bases, there was a span of 19 bases. Germline assignment: CDR1 MDHEN and CDR2 SYDVKM. Drawing the rest from reference TRBV28 and TRBJ1-1, the complete variable domain is DVKVTQSSRYLVKRTGEKVFLECVQDMDHENMFWYRQDPGLGLRLIYFSYDVKMKEKGDIPEGYSVSREKKERFSLILESASTNQTSMYLCASPPRFSPMNTEAFFGQGTRLTVV.

V usage is TRBV7-9 and J usage is TRBJ1-2; D gene uncertain. Between the trimmed V and J ends, which lost 4 bases and 5 bases, there was a span of 8 bases. Looked up from germline, CDR1 is SEHNR and CDR2 is FQNEAQ (reference sequence). This CDR3 contains 12 residues. CDR3 sequence (DNA): TGTGCCAGCAGCTCAGGACGGTATGGCTACACCTTC. Amino acid sequence: CASSSGRYGYTF.

In the case of this clone: Other DNA sequences from this sample encode an identical CDR3 as well. The rearrangement links TRBV5-1 to TRBJ1-2; unclear D gene. V gave up 1 base and J gave up 2 bases, with 12 bases separating them. CDR1 and CDR2 (germline): SGHRS, YFSETQ. The CDR3 spans 15 residues. DNA for the CDR3: TGCGCCAGCAGCTTGCTCCCCGCAGCCAACTATGGCTACACCTTC. Amino acids: CASSLLPAANYGYTF.

The gene calls are TRBV4-2 and TRBJ2-1; D gene unclear. This CDR3 spans 13 amino acids. Germline assignment: CDR1 LGHNA and CDR2 YNFKEQ. V was pared by 0 bases and J by 8 bases, with 8 bases between. DNA of the CDR3: TGTGCCAGCAGCCAAGATAAGTTGGATGAGCAGTTCTTC. Its translation: CASSQDKLDEQFF.

For this clone: Other DNA sequences from this sample encode an identical CDR3 as well. The chain's CDR3 is CASSFLAGGSTGELFF. Written as DNA, the CDR3 is TGCGCCAGCAGCTTTTTAGCGGGAGGGTCCACCGGGGAGCTGTTTTTT. The chain carries TRBV5-1 and TRBJ2-2, with TRBD2 matching 11 bases. This CDR3 is 16 amino acids long. Per germline, CDR1 SGHRS and CDR2 YFSETQ. J was trimmed by 4 bases and V by 2 bases; bases with no gene match: 4.

V gene TRBV29-1 combines with J gene TRBJ1-5, with TRBD1 matching 8 bases. Germline lookup yields CDR1 SQVTM and CDR2 ANQGSEA. The CDR3 totals 13 residues. After removal of 7 bases from V and 5 bases from J, the junction contained 7 bases not matched to a gene. The CDR3 is CSAQGAMDQPQHF. The CDR3 bases are TGCAGCGCCCAGGGGGCTATGGATCAGCCCCAGCATTTT.

This chain joins TRBV10-3 and TRBJ1-1; no firm D call. Trimming took off 3 bases at V and 2 bases at J, with 7 bases between the two ends. Germline V lookup: CDR1 ENHRY, CDR2 SYGVKD. CDR3 length: 13 residues. The CDR3 coding sequence is TGTGCCATCAGTGAAACTGTTAACACTGAAGCTTTCTTT. This gives the protein CAISETVNTEAFF.

About this clone itself: Within the sample, other DNA sequences also encode this same CDR3. The rearrangement joins TRBV10-1 to TRBJ1-1; maybe TRBD1 (5 bases). Trimming left V 4 bases short and J 4 bases short, with 7 bases between. CDR3 size: 12 residues. Germline loops: CDR1 WNHNN, CDR2 SYGVQD (reference sequence). In DNA, the CDR3 is TGCGCCAGCAGTGGCGGGGGCACTGAAGCTTTCTTT. It is translated as CASSGGGTEAFF.

V is TRBV11-2 and J is TRBJ1-3; D unresolved. The germline V gene has CDR1 SGHAT and CDR2 FQNNGV. This CDR3 has 19 residues. Trimming left V 3 bases short and J 2 bases short, with 23 bases between. The CDR3 nucleotides read TGTGCCAGCAGCTTCCCCAATGATGGGTCGGGAATCACTGGAAACACCATATATTTT. Translating gives CASSFPNDGSGITGNTIYF.